This T cell receptor beta chain was sequenced in a study of read filtering for tumor transcriptome and immune sequencing. Study in general: Among patients, approximately 17 were male and about 15 female, aged roughly 45 to 80 (mean about 69). TCR-mapped reads were about 3.5 to 11 million with IR-seq versus roughly 80 to 1,300 with RNA-seq.

V dropped 5 bases and J dropped 6; count of bases not matched to a gene: 7. The CDR3 is 14 amino acids. Ten or more counts support this clonotype. The library was built from 400 to 500 ng RNA with molecular barcoded adaptors for alpha/delta and beta/gamma chains. TCRdb itself ran the reads through MiXCR, one entry per CDR3 protein. Altogether about 24,000 distinct CDR3 sequences are present, approximately 23% being singletons, with the ten largest covering roughly half. Sequenced: a population of CD138-negative cells sorted from bone marrow. The J gene is TRBJ2-3, the V gene TRBV12-3 or TRBV12-4; 8 bases align to TRBD2. This TCR was recovered from a donor over 35 with multiple myeloma. Here the CDR3 DNA reads TGTGCCAGCAGTACACTAGCGGTCGGTGATACGCAGTATTTT. Amino acid sequence: CASSTLAVGDTQYF.